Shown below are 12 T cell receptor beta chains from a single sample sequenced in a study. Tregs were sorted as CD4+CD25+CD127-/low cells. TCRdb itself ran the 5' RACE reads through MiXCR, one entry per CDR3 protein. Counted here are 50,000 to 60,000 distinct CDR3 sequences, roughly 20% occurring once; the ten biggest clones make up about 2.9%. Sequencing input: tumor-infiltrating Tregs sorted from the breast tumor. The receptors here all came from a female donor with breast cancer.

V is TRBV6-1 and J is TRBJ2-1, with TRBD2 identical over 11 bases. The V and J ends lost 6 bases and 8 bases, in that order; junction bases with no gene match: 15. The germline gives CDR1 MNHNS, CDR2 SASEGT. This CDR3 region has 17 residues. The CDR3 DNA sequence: TGTGCCAGCAGCGAATGTTTCACTAGCGGGAGCACCCATGAGCAGTTCTTC. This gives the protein CASSECFTSGSTHEQFF.

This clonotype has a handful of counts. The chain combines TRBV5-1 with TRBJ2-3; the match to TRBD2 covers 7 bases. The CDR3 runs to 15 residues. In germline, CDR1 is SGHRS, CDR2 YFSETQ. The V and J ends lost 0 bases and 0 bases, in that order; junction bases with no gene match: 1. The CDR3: CASSLDSGSTDTQYF. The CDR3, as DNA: TGCGCCAGCAGCTTGGATAGCGGGAGCACAGATACGCAGTATTTT.

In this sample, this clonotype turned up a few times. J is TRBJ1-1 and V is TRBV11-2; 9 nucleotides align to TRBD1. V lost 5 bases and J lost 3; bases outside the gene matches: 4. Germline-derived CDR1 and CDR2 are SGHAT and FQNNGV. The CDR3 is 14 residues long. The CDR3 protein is CASSQRDRDTEAFF. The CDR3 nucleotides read TGTGCCAGCAGCCAACGGGACAGGGACACTGAAGCTTTCTTT.

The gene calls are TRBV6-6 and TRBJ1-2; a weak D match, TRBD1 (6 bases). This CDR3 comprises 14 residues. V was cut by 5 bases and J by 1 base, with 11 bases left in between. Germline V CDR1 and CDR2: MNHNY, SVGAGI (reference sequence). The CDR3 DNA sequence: TGTGCCAGCAGTGCGGGGGCGAATAACTATGGCTACACCTTC. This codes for CASSAGANNYGYTF.

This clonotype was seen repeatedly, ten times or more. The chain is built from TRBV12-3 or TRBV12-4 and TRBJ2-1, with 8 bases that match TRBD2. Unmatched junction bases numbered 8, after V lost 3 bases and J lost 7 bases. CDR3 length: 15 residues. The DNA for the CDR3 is TGTGCCAGCAGTTTCGGCCAGCGGGAGAGGAATGAGCAGTTCTTC. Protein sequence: CASSFGQRERNEQFF.

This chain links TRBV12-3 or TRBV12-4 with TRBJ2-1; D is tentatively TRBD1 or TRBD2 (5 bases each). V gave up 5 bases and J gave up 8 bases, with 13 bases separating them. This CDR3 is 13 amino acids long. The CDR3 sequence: CASSPDRGDEQFF. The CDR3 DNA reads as TGTGCCAGCAGTCCAGACCGAGGGGATGAGCAGTTCTTC.

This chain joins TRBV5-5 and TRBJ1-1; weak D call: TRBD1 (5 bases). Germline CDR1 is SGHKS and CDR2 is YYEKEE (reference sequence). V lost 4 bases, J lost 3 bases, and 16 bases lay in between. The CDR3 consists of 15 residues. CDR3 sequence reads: CASSRQRRRDTEAFF. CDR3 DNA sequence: TGTGCCAGCAGCCGACAGAGGCGGAGGGACACTGAAGCTTTCTTT.

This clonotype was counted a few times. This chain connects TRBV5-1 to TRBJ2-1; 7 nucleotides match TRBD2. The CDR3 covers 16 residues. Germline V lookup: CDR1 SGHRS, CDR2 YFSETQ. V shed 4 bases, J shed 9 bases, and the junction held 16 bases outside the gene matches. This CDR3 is CASSGGVTAPMGEQFF. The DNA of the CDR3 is TGCGCCAGCAGCGGGGGGGTAACAGCGCCAATGGGTGAGCAGTTCTTC. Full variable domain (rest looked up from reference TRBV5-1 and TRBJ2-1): KAGVTQTPRYLIKTRGQQVTLSCSPISGHRSVSWYQQTPGQGLQFLFEYFSETQRNKGNFPGRFSGRQFSNSRSEMNVSTLELGDSALYLCASSGGVTAPMGEQFFGPGTRLTVL.

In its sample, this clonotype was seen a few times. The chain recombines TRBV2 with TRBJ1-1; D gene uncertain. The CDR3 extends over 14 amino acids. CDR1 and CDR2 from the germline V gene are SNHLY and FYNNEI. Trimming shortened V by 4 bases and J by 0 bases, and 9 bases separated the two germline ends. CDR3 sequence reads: CASSGTYMNTEAFF. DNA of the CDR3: TGTGCCAGCAGTGGGACCTACATGAACACTGAAGCTTTCTTT.

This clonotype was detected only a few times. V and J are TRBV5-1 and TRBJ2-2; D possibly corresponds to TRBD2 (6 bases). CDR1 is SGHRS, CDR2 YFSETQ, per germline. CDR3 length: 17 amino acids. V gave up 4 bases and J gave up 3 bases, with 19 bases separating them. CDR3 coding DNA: TGCGCCAGCAGCCACCCCCCGGGTAGCGGTGACACCGGGGAGCTGTTTTTT. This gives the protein CASSHPPGSGDTGELFF.

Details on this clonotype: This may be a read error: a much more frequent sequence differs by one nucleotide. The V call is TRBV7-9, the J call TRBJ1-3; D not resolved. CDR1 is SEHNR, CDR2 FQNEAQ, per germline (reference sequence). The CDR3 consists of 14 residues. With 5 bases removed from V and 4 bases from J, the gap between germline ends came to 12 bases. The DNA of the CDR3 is TGTGCCAGCAGCACCCGGATAGGGGGAAACACCATATATTTT. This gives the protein CASSTRIGGNTIYF.

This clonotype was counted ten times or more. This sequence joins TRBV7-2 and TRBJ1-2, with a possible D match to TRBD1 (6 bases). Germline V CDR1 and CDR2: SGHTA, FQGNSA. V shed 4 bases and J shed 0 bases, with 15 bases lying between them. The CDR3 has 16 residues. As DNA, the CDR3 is TGTGCCAGCAGCTCTAGGGGGGCAGGAGCTAACTATGGCTACACCTTC. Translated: CASSSRGAGANYGYTF.